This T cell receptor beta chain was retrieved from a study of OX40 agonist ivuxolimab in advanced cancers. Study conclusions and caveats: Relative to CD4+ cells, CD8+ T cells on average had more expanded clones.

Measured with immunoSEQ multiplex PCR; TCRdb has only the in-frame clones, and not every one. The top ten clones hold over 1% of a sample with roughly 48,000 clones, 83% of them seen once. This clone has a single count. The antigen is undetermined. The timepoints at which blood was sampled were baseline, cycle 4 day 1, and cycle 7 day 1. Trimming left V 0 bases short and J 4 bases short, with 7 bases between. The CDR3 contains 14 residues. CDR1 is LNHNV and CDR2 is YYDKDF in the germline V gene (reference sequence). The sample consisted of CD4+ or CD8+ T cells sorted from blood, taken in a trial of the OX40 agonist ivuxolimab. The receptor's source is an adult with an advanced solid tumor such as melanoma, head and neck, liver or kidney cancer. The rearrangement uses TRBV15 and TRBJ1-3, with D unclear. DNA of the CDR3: TGTGCCACCAGCAGAGATCGATCAGGAAACACCATATATTTT. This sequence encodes CATSRDRSGNTIYF. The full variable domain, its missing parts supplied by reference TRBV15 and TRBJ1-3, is DAMVIQNPRYQVTQFGKPVTLSCSQTLNHNVMYWYQQKSSQAPKLLFHYYDKDFNNEADTPDNFQSRRPNTSFCFLDIRSPGLGDTAMYLCATSRDRSGNTIYFGEGSWLTVV.